This T cell receptor beta chain emerged from a study of T cell responses to AZD1222 COVID-19 vaccine. This clone was detected once. Using immunoSEQ multiplex PCR, the repertoire was profiled, and TCRdb retains in-frame clones only, with some absent. Of approximately 150,000 clones in the sample, around 88% are singletons; the top ten hold 0.85% to 1.1%. The V end was cut by 4 bases, the J end by 8 bases, with 18 bases between. CDR3 size: 15 residues. The V gene's germline CDR1 is SGHRS and CDR2 YFSETQ. The sequence was obtained from an adult who received the AZD1222 COVID-19 vaccine. The sample in question was peripheral blood, obtained 28 days after the second AZD1222 dose. The V and J genes are TRBV5-1 and TRBJ1-4; D perhaps matches TRBD1 (5 bases). CDR3 residues: CASSLAGTSGEKLFF. The CDR3 bases are TGCGCCAGCAGCCTAGCCGGGACCTCAGGGGAAAAACTGTTTTTT. The full variable domain, in which reference TRBV5-1 and TRBJ1-4 provide the parts outside the CDR3, is KAGVTQTPRYLIKTRGQQVTLSCSPISGHRSVSWYQQTPGQGLQFLFEYFSETQRNKGNFPGRFSGRQFSNSRSEMNVSTLELGDSALYLCASSLAGTSGEKLFFGSGTQLSVL.